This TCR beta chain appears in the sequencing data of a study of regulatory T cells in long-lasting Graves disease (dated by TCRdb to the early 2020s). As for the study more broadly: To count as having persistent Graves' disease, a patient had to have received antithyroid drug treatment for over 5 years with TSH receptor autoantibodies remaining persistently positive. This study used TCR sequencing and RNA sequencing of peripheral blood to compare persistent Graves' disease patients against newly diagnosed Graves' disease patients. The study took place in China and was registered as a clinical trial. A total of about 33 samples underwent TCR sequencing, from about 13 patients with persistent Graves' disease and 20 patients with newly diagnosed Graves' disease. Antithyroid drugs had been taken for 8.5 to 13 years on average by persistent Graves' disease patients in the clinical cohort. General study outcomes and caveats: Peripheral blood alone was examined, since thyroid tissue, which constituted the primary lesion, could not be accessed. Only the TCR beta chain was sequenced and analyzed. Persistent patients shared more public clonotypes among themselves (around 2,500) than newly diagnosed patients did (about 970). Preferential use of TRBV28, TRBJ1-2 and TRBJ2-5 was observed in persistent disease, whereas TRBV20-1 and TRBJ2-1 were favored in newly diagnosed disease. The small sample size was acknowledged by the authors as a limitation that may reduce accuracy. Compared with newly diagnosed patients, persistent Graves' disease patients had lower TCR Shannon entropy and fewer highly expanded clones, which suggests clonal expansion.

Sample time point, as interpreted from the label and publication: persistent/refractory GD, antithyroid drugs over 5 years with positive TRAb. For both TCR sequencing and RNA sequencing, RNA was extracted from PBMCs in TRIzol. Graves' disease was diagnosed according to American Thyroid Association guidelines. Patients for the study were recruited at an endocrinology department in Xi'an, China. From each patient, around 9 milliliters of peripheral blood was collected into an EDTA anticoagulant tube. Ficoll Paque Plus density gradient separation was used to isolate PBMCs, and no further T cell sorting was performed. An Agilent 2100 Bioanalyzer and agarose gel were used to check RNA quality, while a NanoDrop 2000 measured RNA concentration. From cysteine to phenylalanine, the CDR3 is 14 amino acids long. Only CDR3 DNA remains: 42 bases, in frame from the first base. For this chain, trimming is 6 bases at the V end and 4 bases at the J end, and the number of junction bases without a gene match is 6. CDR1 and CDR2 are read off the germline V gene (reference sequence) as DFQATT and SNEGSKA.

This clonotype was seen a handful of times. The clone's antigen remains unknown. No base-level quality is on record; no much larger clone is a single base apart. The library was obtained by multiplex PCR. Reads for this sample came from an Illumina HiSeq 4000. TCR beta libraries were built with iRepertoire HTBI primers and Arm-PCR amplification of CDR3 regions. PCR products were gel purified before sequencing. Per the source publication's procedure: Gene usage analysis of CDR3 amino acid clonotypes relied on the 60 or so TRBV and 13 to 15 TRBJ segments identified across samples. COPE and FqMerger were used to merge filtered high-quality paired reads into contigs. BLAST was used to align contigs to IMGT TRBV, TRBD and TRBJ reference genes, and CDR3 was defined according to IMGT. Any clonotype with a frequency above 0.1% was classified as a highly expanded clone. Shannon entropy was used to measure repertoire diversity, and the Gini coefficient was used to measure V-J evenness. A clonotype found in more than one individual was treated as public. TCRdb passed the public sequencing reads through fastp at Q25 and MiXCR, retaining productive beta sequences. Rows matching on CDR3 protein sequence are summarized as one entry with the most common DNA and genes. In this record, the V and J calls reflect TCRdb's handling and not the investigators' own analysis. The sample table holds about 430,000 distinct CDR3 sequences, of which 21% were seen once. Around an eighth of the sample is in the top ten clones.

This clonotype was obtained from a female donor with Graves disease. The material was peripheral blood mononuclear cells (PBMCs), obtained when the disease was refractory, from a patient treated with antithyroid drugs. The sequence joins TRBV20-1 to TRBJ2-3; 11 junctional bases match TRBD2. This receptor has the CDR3 CSAKLAGAPDTQYF. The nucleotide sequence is TGCAGTGCCAAACTAGCGGGGGCACCAGATACGCAGTATTTT.